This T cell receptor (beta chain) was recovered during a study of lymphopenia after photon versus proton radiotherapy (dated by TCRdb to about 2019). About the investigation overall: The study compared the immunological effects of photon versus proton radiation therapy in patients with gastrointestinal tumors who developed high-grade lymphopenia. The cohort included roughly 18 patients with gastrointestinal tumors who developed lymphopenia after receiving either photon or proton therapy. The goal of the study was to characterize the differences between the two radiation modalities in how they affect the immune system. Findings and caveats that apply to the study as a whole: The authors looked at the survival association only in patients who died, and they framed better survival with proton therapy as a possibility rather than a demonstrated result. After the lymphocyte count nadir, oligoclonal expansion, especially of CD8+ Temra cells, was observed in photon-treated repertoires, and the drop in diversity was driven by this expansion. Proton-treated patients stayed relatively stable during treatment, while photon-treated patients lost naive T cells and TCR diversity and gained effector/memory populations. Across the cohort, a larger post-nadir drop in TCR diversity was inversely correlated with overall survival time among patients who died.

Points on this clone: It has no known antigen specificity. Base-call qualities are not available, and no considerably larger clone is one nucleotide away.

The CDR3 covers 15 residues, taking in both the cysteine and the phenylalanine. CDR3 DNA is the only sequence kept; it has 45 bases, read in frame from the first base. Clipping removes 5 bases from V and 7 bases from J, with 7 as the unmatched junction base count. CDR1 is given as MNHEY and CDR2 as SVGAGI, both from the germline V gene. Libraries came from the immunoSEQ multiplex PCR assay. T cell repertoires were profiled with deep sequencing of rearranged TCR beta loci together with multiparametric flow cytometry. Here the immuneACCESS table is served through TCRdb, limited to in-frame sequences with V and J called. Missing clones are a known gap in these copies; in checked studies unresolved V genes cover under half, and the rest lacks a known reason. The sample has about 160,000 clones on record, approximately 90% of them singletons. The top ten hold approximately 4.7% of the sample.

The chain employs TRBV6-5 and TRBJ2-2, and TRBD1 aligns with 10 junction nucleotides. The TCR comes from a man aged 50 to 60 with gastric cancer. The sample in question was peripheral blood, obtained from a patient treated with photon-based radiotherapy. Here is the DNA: TGTGCCAGCAGTGTCGACAGGGGGCATAACGGGGAGCTGTTTTTT. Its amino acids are CASSVDRGHNGELFF.